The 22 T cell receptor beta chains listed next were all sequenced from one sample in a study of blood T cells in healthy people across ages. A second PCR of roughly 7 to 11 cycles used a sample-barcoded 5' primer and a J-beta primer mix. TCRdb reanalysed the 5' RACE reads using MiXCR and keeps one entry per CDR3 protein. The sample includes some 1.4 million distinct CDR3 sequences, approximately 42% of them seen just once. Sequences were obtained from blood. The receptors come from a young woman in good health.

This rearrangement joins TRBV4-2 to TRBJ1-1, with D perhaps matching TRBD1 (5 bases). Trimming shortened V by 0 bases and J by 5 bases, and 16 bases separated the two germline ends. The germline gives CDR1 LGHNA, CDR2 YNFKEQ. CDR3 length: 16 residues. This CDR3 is CASSQDIGAVRTEAFF. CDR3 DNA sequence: TGTGCCAGCAGCCAAGATATAGGGGCAGTAAGGACTGAAGCTTTCTTT.

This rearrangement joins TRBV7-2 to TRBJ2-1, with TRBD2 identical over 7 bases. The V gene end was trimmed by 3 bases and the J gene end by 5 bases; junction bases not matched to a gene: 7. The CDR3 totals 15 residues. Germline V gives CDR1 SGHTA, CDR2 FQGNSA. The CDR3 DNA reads TGTGCCAGCAGCTTGGTAGCGGGCAGAAACAATGAGCAGTTCTTC. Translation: CASSLVAGRNNEQFF.

For the CDR3, the DNA is TGTGCCAGCAGCCCGCCAGGGGGCAAGCAGTTCTTC. Translated, it gives CASSPPGGKQFF. The chain carries TRBV3-1 and TRBJ2-1, with TRBD1 matching over 8 bases. The junction had 4 bases not matched to a gene; V was cut back by 4 bases and J by 11 bases. The CDR3 is made up of 12 amino acids. Germline V gene data show CDR1 as LGHDT and CDR2 as YNNKEL (reference sequence).

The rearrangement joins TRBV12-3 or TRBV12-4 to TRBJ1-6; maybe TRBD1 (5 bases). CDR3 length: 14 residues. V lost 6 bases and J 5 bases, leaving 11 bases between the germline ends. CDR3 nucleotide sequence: TGTGCCAGCAGCTGGGGACCGAATAATTCACCCCTCCACTTT. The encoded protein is CASSWGPNNSPLHF.

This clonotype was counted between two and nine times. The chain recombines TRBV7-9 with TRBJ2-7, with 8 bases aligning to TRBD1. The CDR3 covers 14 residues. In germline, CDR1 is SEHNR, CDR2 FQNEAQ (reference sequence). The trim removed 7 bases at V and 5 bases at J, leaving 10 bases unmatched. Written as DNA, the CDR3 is TGTGCCAGCAACCTTCGGACAGGGAAGGACGAGCAGTACTTC. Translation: CASNLRTGKDEQYF. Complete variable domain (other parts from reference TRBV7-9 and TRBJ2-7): DTGVSQNPRHKITKRGQNVTFRCDPISEHNRLYWYRQTLGQGPEFLTYFQNEAQLEKSRLLSDRFSAERPKGSFSTLEIQRTEQGDSAMYLCASNLRTGKDEQYFGPGTRLTVT.

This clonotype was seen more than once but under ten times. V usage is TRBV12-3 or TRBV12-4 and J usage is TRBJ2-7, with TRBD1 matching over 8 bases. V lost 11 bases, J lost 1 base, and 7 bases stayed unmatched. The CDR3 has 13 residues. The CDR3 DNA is TGTGCCTGCGCCCGGGACAGGTCCTACGAGCAGTACTTC. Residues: CACARDRSYEQYF.

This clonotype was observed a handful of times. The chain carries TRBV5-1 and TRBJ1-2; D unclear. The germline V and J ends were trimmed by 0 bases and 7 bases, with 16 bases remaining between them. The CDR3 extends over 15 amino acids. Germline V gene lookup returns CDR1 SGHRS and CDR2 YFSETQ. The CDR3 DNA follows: TGCGCCAGCAGCTTGGCCGGGGTAGGGTCGGCTGGCTACACCTTC. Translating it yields CASSLAGVGSAGYTF.

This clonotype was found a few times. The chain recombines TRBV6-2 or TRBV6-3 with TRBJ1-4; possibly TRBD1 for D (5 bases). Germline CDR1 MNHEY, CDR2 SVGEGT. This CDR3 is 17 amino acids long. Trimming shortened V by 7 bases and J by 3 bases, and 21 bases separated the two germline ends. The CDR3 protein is CASTDRTPDMANEKLFF. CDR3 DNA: TGTGCCAGCACCGACCGGACACCTGATATGGCTAATGAAAAACTGTTTTTT.

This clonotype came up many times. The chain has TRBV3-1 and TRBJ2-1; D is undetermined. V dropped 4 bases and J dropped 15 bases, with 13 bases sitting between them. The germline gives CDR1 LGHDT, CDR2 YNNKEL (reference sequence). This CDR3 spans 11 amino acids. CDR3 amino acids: CASSLKAEVFF. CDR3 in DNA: TGTGCCAGCAGCCTGAAGGCTGAGGTGTTCTTC.

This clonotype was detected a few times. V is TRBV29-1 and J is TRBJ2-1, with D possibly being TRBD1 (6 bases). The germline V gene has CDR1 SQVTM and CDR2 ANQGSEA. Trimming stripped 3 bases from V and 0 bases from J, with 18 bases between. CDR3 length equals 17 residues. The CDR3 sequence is CSVDGTIMPSSYNEQFF. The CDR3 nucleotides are TGCAGCGTTGACGGGACAATTATGCCCAGCTCCTACAATGAGCAGTTCTTC.

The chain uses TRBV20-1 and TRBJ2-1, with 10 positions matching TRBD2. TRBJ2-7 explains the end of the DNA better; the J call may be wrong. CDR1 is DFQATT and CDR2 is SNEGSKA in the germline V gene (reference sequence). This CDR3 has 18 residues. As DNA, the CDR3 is TGCAGTGCTACCGGGAGACTAGCGGGCGGTAACTCCTACAATGAGCAGTACTTC. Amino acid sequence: CSATGRLAGGNSYNEQYF.

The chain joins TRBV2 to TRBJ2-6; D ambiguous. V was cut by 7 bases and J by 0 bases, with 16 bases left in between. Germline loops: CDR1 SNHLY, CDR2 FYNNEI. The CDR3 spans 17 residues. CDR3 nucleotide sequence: TGTGCCAGCAATGACAACCCTCAGGTCTCTGGGGCCAACGTCCTGACTTTC. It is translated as CASNDNPQVSGANVLTF. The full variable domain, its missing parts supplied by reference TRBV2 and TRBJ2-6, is EPEVTQTPSHQVTQMGQEVILRCVPISNHLYFYWYRQILGQKVEFLVSFYNNEISEKSEIFDDQFSVERPDGSNFTLKIRSTKLEDSAMYFCASNDNPQVSGANVLTFGAGSRLTVL.

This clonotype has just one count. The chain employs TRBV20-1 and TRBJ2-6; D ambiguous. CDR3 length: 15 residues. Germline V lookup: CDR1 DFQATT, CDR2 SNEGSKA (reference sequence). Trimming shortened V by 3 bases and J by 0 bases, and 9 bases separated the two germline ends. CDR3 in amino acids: CSASVDISGANVLTF. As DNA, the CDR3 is TGCAGTGCTAGCGTAGATATCTCTGGGGCCAACGTCCTGACTTTC.

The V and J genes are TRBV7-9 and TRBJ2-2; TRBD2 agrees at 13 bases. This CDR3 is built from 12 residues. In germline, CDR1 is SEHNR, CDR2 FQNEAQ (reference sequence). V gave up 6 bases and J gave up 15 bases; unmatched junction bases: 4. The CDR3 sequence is CASSGLAGVVFF. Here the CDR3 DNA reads TGTGCCAGCAGTGGACTAGCGGGAGTCGTGTTTTTT.

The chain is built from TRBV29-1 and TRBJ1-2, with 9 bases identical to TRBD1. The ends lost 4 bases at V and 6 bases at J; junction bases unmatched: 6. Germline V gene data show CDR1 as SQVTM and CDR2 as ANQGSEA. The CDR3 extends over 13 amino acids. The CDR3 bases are TGCAGCGTTGTCGGGACAGGGTTCGATGGCTACACCTTC. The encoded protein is CSVVGTGFDGYTF.

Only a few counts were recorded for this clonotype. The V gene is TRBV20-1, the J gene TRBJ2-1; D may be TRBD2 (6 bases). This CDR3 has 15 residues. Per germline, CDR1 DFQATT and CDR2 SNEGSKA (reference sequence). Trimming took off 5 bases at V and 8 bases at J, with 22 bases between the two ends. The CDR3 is CSAPSGAPLRDEQFF. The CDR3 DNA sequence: TGCAGTGCTCCCTCGGGAGCCCCCCTTAGGGATGAGCAGTTCTTC.

The CDR3 sequence is CASSLGGRGHYGYTF. The CDR3 region has the DNA TGCGCCAGCAGCTTGGGGGGCAGGGGGCACTATGGCTACACCTTC. The chain uses TRBV5-1 and TRBJ1-2; 8 nucleotides align to TRBD1. The CDR3 covers 15 residues. Germline V CDR1 and CDR2: SGHRS, YFSETQ. J lost 3 bases, V lost 0 bases, and 4 bases had no gene match.

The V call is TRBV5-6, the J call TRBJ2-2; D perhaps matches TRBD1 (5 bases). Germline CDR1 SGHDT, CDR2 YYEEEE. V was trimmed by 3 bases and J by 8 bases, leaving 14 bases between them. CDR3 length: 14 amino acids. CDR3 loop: CASSSQGLTGELFF. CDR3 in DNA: TGTGCCAGCAGCTCGCAGGGCCTGACTGGGGAGCTGTTTTTT.

The CDR3 region has the DNA TGTGCCAGCAGTTACGGGGGGGCTCATTACAATGAGCAGTTCTTC. Amino acid sequence: CASSYGGAHYNEQFF. The chain has TRBV6-2 or TRBV6-3 and TRBJ2-1, with a tentative D call TRBD2 (7 bases). V was trimmed by 2 bases and J by 4 bases, leaving 12 bases between them. The CDR3 length is 15 residues. Germline lookup yields CDR1 MNHEY and CDR2 SVGEGT.

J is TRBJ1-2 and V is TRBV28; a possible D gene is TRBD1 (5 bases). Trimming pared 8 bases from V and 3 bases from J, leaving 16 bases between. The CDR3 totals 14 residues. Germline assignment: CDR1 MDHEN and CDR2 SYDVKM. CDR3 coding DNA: TGTGCCAGCTCGACAGTCCCTTCATACTATGGCTACACCTTC. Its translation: CASSTVPSYYGYTF.

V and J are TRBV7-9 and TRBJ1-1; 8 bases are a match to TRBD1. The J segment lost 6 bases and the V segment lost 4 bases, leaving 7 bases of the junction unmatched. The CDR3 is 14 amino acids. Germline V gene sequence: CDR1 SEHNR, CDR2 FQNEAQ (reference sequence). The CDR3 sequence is CASSSQTGVSEAFF. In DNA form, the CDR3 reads TGTGCCAGCAGCTCCCAGACAGGGGTTTCTGAAGCTTTCTTT.

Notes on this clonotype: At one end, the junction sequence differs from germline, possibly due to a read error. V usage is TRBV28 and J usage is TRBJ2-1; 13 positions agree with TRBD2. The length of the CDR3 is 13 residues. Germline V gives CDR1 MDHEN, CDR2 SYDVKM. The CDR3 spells CAGRTSGSDEQFF. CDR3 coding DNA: TGTGCCGGCAGGACTAGCGGGAGCGATGAGCAGTTCTTC.